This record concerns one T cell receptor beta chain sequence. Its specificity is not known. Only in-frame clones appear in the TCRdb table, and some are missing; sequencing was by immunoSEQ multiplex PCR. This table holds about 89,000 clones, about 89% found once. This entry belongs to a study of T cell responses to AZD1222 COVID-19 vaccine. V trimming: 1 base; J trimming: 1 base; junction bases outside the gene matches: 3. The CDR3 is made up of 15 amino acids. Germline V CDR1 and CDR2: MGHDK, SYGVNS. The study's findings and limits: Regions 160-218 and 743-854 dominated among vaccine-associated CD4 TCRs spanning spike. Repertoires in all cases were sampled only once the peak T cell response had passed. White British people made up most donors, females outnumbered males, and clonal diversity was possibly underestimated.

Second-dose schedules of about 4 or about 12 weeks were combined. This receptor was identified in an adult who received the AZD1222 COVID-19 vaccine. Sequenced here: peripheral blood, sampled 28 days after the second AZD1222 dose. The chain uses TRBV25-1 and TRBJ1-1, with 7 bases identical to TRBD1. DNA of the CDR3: TGTGCCAGCAGTGAATTGACAGGGCCGAACACTGAAGCTTTCTTT. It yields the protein CASSELTGPNTEAFF. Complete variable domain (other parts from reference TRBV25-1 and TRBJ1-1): EADIYQTPRYLVIGTGKKITLECSQTMGHDKMYWYQQDPGMELHLIHYSYGVNSTEKGDLSSESTVSRIRTEHFPLTLESARPSHTSQYLCASSELTGPNTEAFFGQGTRLTVV.